Below, one T cell receptor beta chain is given with its context. There is no known antigen for this receptor. The record has no base qualities; no much larger clone is one base away. Each donor gave one peripheral blood draw, averaging about 120 mL, which was collected into heparinised tubes. A BD FACSAria II was used to sort naive, central memory, regulatory and stem cell-like memory CD4+ T cells with a panel that included CD45RO, CCR7, CD25, CD127, CD95 and CD27. Every sorted population had a purity above 98%. PBMCs were isolated immediately by Lymphoprep density gradient centrifugation and stained directly without culture. So that batch effects would be minimized, each experiment stained and sorted samples in pairs, pairing one healthy donor with one patient. The sample originates from a study of beta chain features in type 1 diabetes (dated by TCRdb to 2016 to 2019). As for the study more broadly: Patients and healthy donors did not differ in mean age, gender distribution, total cell number or subset yield. A total of approximately 110,000,000 sorted cells were examined across all samples, and a strong correlation was observed between cell number per subset and RNA yield. In the study, TCRB repertoires of sorted circulating CD4+ T cell subsets from recently diagnosed type 1 diabetes patients were compared with those of matched healthy donors. Regulatory and stem cell-like memory subsets were obtained from only 8 patients and about 8 healthy donors, while naive and central memory subsets were obtained from all 30 or so donors.

Overall results and qualifications from the work: Because cDNA was sequenced instead of genomic DNA, highly expressing activated cells could be over-represented, though the groups showed no difference in activation or CD3 levels. At VDJ recombination sites, patients with type 1 diabetes made fewer insertions and deleted more nucleotides, a pattern implying thymic rearrangement abnormalities. A moderate but significant shortening of TCRB CDR3 length was observed in type 1 diabetes patients in all four CD4+ subsets. PCR might favor shorter templates, but patient and control samples were amplified and corrected together, so any skew would affect both groups equally. HLA sub-analyses involved small numbers of individuals, so any influence of HLA type on TCRB rearrangement remained unresolved. Naive, central memory and regulatory TCRB repertoires appeared to be more similar among patients than among healthy donors.

The entire amount of isolated RNA was reverse transcribed using the High Capacity cDNA Reverse Transcription Kit, so the sequenced TCRB transcripts were expressed ones. Deep immunoSEQ sequencing was applied to naive, central memory and regulatory T cell samples, giving an average of around 3.8 million total reads per sample. Sorted cells were lysed in RLT buffer, and RNA was extracted using DNase-treated RNeasy Micro or Mini kits according to cell number. Each cell subset was processed separately to prevent cross-contamination, with patient and healthy donor samples processed together. TCRB sequences were amplified from cDNA with the immunoSEQ multiplex PCR, producing 87-bp fragments spanning the CDR3 region. The amplicons were sequenced using the Illumina HiSeq platform. As for how the authors treated the data: PCR bias was corrected computationally using synthetic template baselines, and reads within Hamming distance 2 were collapsed, with unmergeable singletons discarded. Reads were aligned against IMGT to assign V, D and J genes, CDR3 length and insertions or deletions at six rearrangement sites. Clonotype counts were normalized to sorted cell number within each subset before computing true diversity and Gini coefficients with the tcR R package. The overlap coefficient, calculated on TCRB nucleotide sequences, was used to quantify repertoire sharing. Out-of-frame TCRB sequences from naive cells were analyzed to stand in for the pre-selection repertoire. TCRdb retrieved this table from immuneACCESS and kept in-frame rearrangements only. Not all clones are present; in checked studies, unresolved V genes account for under half, and no reason is known for the remainder. V and J calls and clone size are given by that table; D and trimming were obtained from the DNA. The sample yields about 650,000 clones; 9.5% to 15% were counted once. Jointly, the top ten make up more than 0.1% of the sample.

The sample consisted of naive CD4+ T cells from blood. The cell subset or site label here, explained by the study, means: true naive CD4+ T cells. The receptor was derived from a man aged 25-45 years with type 1 diabetes.

Here the CDR3 is given as CASSLEGLDDVLTF. The sequenced DNA: TGCGCCAGCAGCTTGGAAGGGCTCGACGACGTCCTGACTTTC. The chain links TRBV5-1 with TRBJ2-6; no D gene is confidently identified. Cut back by 0 bases and 11 bases, the V and J ends lie 12 bases apart. From the cysteine through the phenylalanine, the CDR3 covers 14 amino acids. The DNA shown is the 42-base CDR3, in frame from base 1. As encoded in the germline V gene, CDR1 is SGHRS while CDR2 is YFSETQ.